The next 3 T cell receptor beta chains were all read from a single sample in a study of blood T cell repertoires in COVID-19. Here immunoSEQ multiplex PCR was the method, and the copy in TCRdb shows in-frame clones only, minus some. Among roughly 290,000 clones listed, 65% to 85% were seen once. Sequenced: peripheral blood. These receptor sequences come from a person between 65 and 80 years old with COVID-19, enrolled during active disease.

V is TRBV10-3 and J is TRBJ2-7; D is possibly TRBD2 (5 bases). The V gene's germline CDR1 is ENHRY and CDR2 SYGVKD. With 3 bases removed from V and 0 bases from J, the gap between germline ends came to 12 bases. The CDR3 spans 15 residues. For the CDR3, the DNA is TGTGCCATCAGTGATACCAGGACTTCCTCCTACGAGCAGTACTTC. The encoded protein is CAISDTRTSSYEQYF.

V and J are TRBV12-3 or TRBV12-4 and TRBJ1-2; tentative D call: TRBD1 (5 bases). The CDR3 extends over 13 amino acids. Trimming pared 6 bases from V and 5 bases from J, leaving 13 bases between. CDR3 bases: TGTGCCAGCAGCTGGTCGGGGGAGTATGGCTACACCTTC. Its protein is CASSWSGEYGYTF.

The chain couples TRBV4-1 to TRBJ1-2; D perhaps matches TRBD1 (6 bases). This CDR3 has 14 amino acids. Trimming left V 0 bases short and J 4 bases short, with 9 bases between. Germline V gene data show CDR1 as MGHRA and CDR2 as YSYEKL. As DNA, the CDR3 is TGCGCCAGCAGCCAAGACCCCAGGGGCTATGGCTACACCTTC. Translated: CASSQDPRGYGYTF.